These 10 T cell receptor beta chains were sequenced from one sample in a study of shared clonotypes between healthy human individuals. Assay used: immunoSEQ multiplex PCR; TCRdb lists only in-frame clones, some missing. This table has 1,500,000 or so clones, about 96% appearing once. The specimen was naive CD4+ T cells sorted from blood. Subset of the sample: CD45RA+ positively selected. The receptors stem from a man younger than 45 in good health.

This chain connects TRBV5-4 to TRBJ2-1, with 15 bases fitting TRBD2. This CDR3 comprises 15 residues. In germline, CDR1 is SGHNT, CDR2 YYREEE (reference sequence). The V gene end was trimmed by 4 bases and the J gene end by 8 bases; junction bases not matched to a gene: 4. CDR3 sequence (DNA): TGTGCCAGCAGCGGCGGGACTAGCGGGAGGTATGAGCAGTTCTTC. This sequence encodes CASSGGTSGRYEQFF.

V usage is TRBV27 and J usage is TRBJ2-1, with 9 bases aligning to TRBD1. This CDR3 spans 15 amino acids. V was clipped by 4 bases and J by 2 bases; unmatched bases: 3. CDR1 MNHEY and CDR2 SMNVEV come from the germline V gene (reference sequence). The CDR3 protein is CASSSGQGTYNEQFF. CDR3 in DNA: TGTGCCAGCAGTTCGGGACAGGGCACCTACAATGAGCAGTTCTTC.

A single count supports this clone. This chain links TRBV19 with TRBJ2-7; TRBD1 agrees at 10 bases. This CDR3 contains 15 residues. V dropped 5 bases and J dropped 7; count of bases not matched to a gene: 11. Germline assignment: CDR1 LNHDA and CDR2 SQIVND (reference sequence). The CDR3 sequence: CASSPQTGGAGEQYF. Written as DNA, the CDR3 is TGTGCCAGTAGTCCCCAGACAGGGGGCGCGGGGGAGCAGTACTTC.

CDR3 protein: CASSLATSTRWVPNTGELFF. CDR3 coding DNA: TGTGCCAGCAGCTTGGCGACCTCGACCCGTTGGGTTCCGAACACCGGGGAGCTGTTTTTT. This chain uses TRBV5-5 with TRBJ2-2; no firm D call. The CDR3 spans 20 residues. The V gene lost 0 bases and the J gene lost 0 bases, with 21 bases spanning the gap. Germline-derived CDR1 and CDR2 are SGHKS and YYEKEE (reference sequence).

This chain uses TRBV11-2 with TRBJ2-7; weak D call: TRBD1 (6 bases). Germline V gene sequence: CDR1 SGHAT, CDR2 FQNNGV. The CDR3 has 15 residues. V lost 5 bases and J 2 bases, leaving 16 bases between the germline ends. CDR3 sequence: CASSAIISGAYEQYF. CDR3 nucleotide sequence: TGTGCCAGCAGCGCGATTATTTCAGGGGCCTACGAGCAGTACTTC.

This chain links TRBV18 with TRBJ1-2, with a possible D match to TRBD1 (6 bases). CDR3 size: 15 residues. The ends were cut back, 3 bases at V and 1 base at J, with 12 bases in the middle. Germline CDR1 reads KGHSH; CDR2 reads LQKENI. The CDR3 sequence: CASSPPGGHNYGYTF. The CDR3 bases are TGTGCCAGCTCACCCCCTGGGGGACATAACTATGGCTACACCTTC. The full variable domain, completed using reference TRBV18 and TRBJ1-2, is NAGVMQNPRHLVRRRGQEARLRCSPMKGHSHVYWYRQLPEEGLKFMVYLQKENIIDESGMPKERFSAEFPKEGPSILRIQQVVRGDSAAYFCASSPPGGHNYGYTFGSGTRLTVV.

The chain links TRBV5-5 to TRBJ2-7; no firm D call. CDR3 size: 13 residues. Trimming took 1 base from V and 2 from J, leaving 7 bases between them. The germline CDR1 and CDR2 sequences are SGHKS and YYEKEE (reference sequence). Here the CDR3 reads CASSLSGPYEQYF. CDR3 nucleotide sequence: TGTGCCAGCAGCTTGTCTGGGCCCTACGAGCAGTACTTC.

V usage is TRBV27 and J usage is TRBJ1-5; D not resolved. V lost 5 bases, J lost 6 bases, and 11 bases lay in between. Germline V gene lookup returns CDR1 MNHEY and CDR2 SMNVEV (reference sequence). This CDR3 has 13 amino acids. CDR3 region: CASSPLVGQPQHF. In DNA, the CDR3 is TGTGCCAGCAGTCCCCTGGTGGGTCAGCCCCAGCATTTT.

This clone was recorded once. The chain uses TRBV19 and TRBJ2-2, with D perhaps TRBD1 or TRBD2 (6 bases each). The V gene lost 8 bases and the J gene lost 6 bases, with 16 bases spanning the gap. Per the germline V gene, CDR1 is LNHDA and CDR2 is SQIVND (reference sequence). The CDR3 is 14 amino acids. The CDR3 sequence: CASDRGLRAGELFF. Written as DNA, the CDR3 is TGTGCCAGTGACCGGGGGCTGAGGGCCGGGGAGCTGTTTTTT.

The chain is built from TRBV29-1 and TRBJ2-3; perhaps TRBD2 as D (6 bases). V lost 4 bases to trimming and J lost 4 bases, with 18 bases between them. This CDR3 comprises 15 residues. CDR1 SQVTM and CDR2 ANQGSEA come from the germline V gene. The CDR3 nucleotides are TGCAGCGTTGTAACTACGGGACTCCCTTCAGATACGCAGTATTTT. Its translation is CSVVTTGLPSDTQYF.